This TCR beta chain was profiled in a study of cytomegalovirus exposure and HLA in healthy donors. Vbeta (60) and Jbeta (13) primers were used in the PCR. Method: immunoSEQ multiplex PCR; TCRdb's copy keeps in-frame clones and lacks some. Of 100,000 to 120,000 clones in the sample, 83% are singletons; the top ten hold 5.5% to 7%. J gave up 1 base and V 4 bases, and 12 bases lay outside the gene matches. Germline assignment: CDR1 SGHRS and CDR2 YFSETQ. The CDR3 consists of 19 residues. This clone was seen just once. The origin of this receptor is a man younger than 35 in good health and CMV-seronegative. Sequencing was done on a sample of PBMCs. V and J are TRBV5-1 and TRBJ1-5, with 12 bases identical to TRBD1. The DNA of the CDR3 is TGCGCCAGCAGCCCGGTAGGGACAGGGGGCGCGAACAGCAATCAGCCCCAGCATTTT. It codes for CASSPVGTGGANSNQPQHF. The full variable domain, with the rest looked up from reference TRBV5-1 and TRBJ1-5, is KAGVTQTPRYLIKTRGQQVTLSCSPISGHRSVSWYQQTPGQGLQFLFEYFSETQRNKGNFPGRFSGRQFSNSRSEMNVSTLELGDSALYLCASSPVGTGGANSNQPQHFGDGTRLSIL.